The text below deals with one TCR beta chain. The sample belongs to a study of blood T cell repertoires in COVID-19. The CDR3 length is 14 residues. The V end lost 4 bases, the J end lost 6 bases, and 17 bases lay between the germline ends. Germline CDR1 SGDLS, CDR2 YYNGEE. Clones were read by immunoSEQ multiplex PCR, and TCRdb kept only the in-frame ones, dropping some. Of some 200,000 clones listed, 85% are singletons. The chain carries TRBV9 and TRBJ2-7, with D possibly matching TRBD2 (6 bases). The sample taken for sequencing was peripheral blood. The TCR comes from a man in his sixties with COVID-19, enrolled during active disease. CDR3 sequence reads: CASSPQGWRGEQYF. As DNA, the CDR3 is TGTGCCAGCAGCCCACAAGGTTGGAGGGGCGAGCAGTACTTC.